Each of the 25 T cell receptor beta chains below was sequenced from the same sample in a study of T cell responses to AZD1222 COVID-19 vaccine. This table comes from immunoSEQ multiplex PCR, and its TCRdb copy is limited to in-frame clones, with some not included. The sample shows about 85,000 clones, around 85% of them seen only once. Specimen: peripheral blood, collected 28 days after the second AZD1222 dose. The receptors were sampled from an adult who received the AZD1222 COVID-19 vaccine.

The rearrangement links TRBV19 to TRBJ2-7, with 8 bases fitting TRBD1. Germline CDR1 and CDR2: LNHDA and SQIVND (reference sequence). This CDR3 has 15 residues. Germline trimming cut 5 bases from V and 3 bases from J; bases unmatched to any gene: 9. The CDR3 protein is CASSPRDRPGYEQYF. CDR3 nucleotides: TGTGCCAGTAGTCCTCGGGACAGGCCAGGCTACGAGCAGTACTTC.

The V gene is TRBV6-1, the J gene TRBJ1-6; D is unclear. Germline CDR1 and CDR2: MNHNS and SASEGT. The V end lost 4 bases, the J end lost 0 bases, and 10 bases lay between the germline ends. CDR3 length: 16 residues. The CDR3 loop reads CASSALTSSYNSPLHF. The CDR3 bases are TGTGCCAGCAGTGCCTTAACGAGCTCCTATAATTCACCCCTCCACTTT.

This clone has only one observation. The chain recombines TRBV6-2 or TRBV6-3 with TRBJ1-1; D gene ambiguous. V lost 4 bases to trimming and J lost 3 bases, with 12 bases between them. CDR3 length equals 14 residues. The germline V gene has CDR1 MNHEY and CDR2 SVGEGT. The CDR3 region is CASSSLARDTEAFF. CDR3 DNA: TGTGCCAGCAGTTCCTTGGCACGGGACACTGAAGCTTTCTTT.

J is TRBJ2-1 and V is TRBV24-1; D ambiguous. V lost 3 bases and J lost 13, with 12 bases in between. Germline assignment: CDR1 KGHDR and CDR2 SFDVKD. The CDR3 is made up of 12 amino acids. The CDR3 here is CATSDPASGQFF. CDR3 DNA sequence: TGTGCCACCAGTGATCCTGCCTCAGGCCAGTTCTTC.

The V and J genes are TRBV5-4 and TRBJ1-2; 7 bases align to TRBD1. The CDR3 is made up of 14 amino acids. The germline V gene has CDR1 SGHNT and CDR2 YYREEE (reference sequence). J was trimmed by 2 bases and V by 4 bases; bases with no gene match: 5. The CDR3 DNA is TGTGCCAGCAGCGGAATGACAGGGAACTATGGCTACACCTTC. It specifies CASSGMTGNYGYTF.

J is TRBJ2-7 and V is TRBV3-1 (or the pseudogene TRBV3-2), with 7 nucleotides matching TRBD2. This CDR3 region has 14 residues. Trimming cost V 4 bases and J 6 bases; bases outside gene matches: 9. Germline V CDR1 and CDR2: LGHDT, YNNKEL (reference sequence). This CDR3 is CASSLGLGKPEQYF. Written as DNA, the CDR3 is TGTGCCAGCAGCCTAGGACTAGGCAAACCCGAGCAGTACTTC.

The J gene is TRBJ1-5, the V gene TRBV2, with TRBD1 matching 12 bases. The CDR3 runs to 14 residues. Germline CDR1 and CDR2: SNHLY and FYNNEI. Losses at the gene ends were 6 bases for V and 9 bases for J; bases not matched to a gene: 6. CDR3 nucleotides: TGTGCCAGCAGCCCGGGACAGGGGGCACCGCCCCAGCATTTT. Its protein product is CASSPGQGAPPQHF. Full variable domain (outside the CDR3, taken from reference TRBV2 and TRBJ1-5): EPEVTQTPSHQVTQMGQEVILRCVPISNHLYFYWYRQILGQKVEFLVSFYNNEISEKSEIFDDQFSVERPDGSNFTLKIRSTKLEDSAMYFCASSPGQGAPPQHFGDGTRLSIL.

The genes are TRBV11-2 and TRBJ2-5; a possible D gene is TRBD2 (6 bases). The CDR3 runs to 16 residues. In germline, CDR1 is SGHAT, CDR2 FQNNGV. V lost 5 bases and J 3 bases, leaving 19 bases between the germline ends. In DNA form, the CDR3 reads TGTGCCAGCAGCCAGGGAGGCCTAGCCCTAAAAGAGACCCAGTACTTC. Protein product: CASSQGGLALKETQYF.

The CDR3 here is CASSDWDRGFHEQFF. CDR3 nucleotide sequence: TGTGCCAGCAGTGACTGGGACAGGGGGTTCCATGAGCAGTTCTTC. This chain links TRBV6-4 with TRBJ2-1; 11 bases align to TRBD1. The CDR3 sequence is 15 residues long. Germline CDR1 MRHNA, CDR2 SNTAGT. V shed 1 base and J 8 bases; nucleotides not matched to a gene: 4.

This chain joins TRBV19 and TRBJ2-4; a possible D gene is TRBD2 (6 bases). Trimming left V 5 bases short and J 4 bases short, with 12 bases between. This CDR3 comprises 14 residues. Germline V gene lookup returns CDR1 LNHDA and CDR2 SQIVND (reference sequence). Written as DNA, the CDR3 is TGTGCCAGTAGTTTGCGGGACTGGAAAAACATTCAGTACTTC. Its translation is CASSLRDWKNIQYF. Variable domain in full (rest from reference TRBV19 and TRBJ2-4): DGGITQSPKYLFRKEGQNVTLSCEQNLNHDAMYWYRQDPGQGLRLIYYSQIVNDFQKGDIAEGYSVSREKKESFPLTVTSAQKNPTAFYLCASSLRDWKNIQYFGAGTRLSVL.

The chain employs TRBV12-3 or TRBV12-4 and TRBJ2-3; no definite D call. There are 12 residues in the CDR3. V was shortened by 3 bases and J by 4 bases, with 5 bases between the two germline ends. The CDR3: CASSFSPDTQYF. The CDR3 nucleotides read TGTGCCAGCAGTTTTAGTCCAGATACGCAGTATTTT.

There are a few counts of this clone. The V call is TRBV27, the J call TRBJ1-2; D not resolved. The germline gives CDR1 MNHEY, CDR2 SMNVEV (reference sequence). Trimming shortened V by 2 bases and J by 4 bases, and 14 bases separated the two germline ends. This CDR3 region has 15 residues. CDR3 region: CASSLRAEDLYGYTF. The CDR3, as DNA: TGTGCCAGCAGTTTAAGGGCGGAAGACCTCTATGGCTACACCTTC.

The rearrangement joins TRBV12-3 or TRBV12-4 to TRBJ1-1; D is uncertain. Between the trimmed V and J ends, which lost 6 bases and 1 base, there was a span of 3 bases. This CDR3 region has 11 residues. The CDR3 DNA reads TGTGCCAGCAGGGGGAACACTGAAGCTTTCTTT. Protein sequence: CASRGNTEAFF.

This sequence joins TRBV27 and TRBJ1-3; 8 positions match TRBD1. V lost 6 bases, J lost 4 bases, and 5 bases stayed unmatched. The CDR3 has 14 residues. From germline, CDR1 is MNHEY and CDR2 SMNVEV (reference sequence). In DNA, the CDR3 is TGTGCCAGCAGCACGGACAGGGTCGGAAACACCATATATTTT. It translates to CASSTDRVGNTIYF.

The rearrangement joins TRBV5-1 to TRBJ2-5; 8 bases match TRBD1. CDR3 length: 15 residues. Per the germline V gene, CDR1 is SGHRS and CDR2 is YFSETQ. Germline trimming cut 0 bases from V and 5 bases from J; bases unmatched to any gene: 6. CDR3 nucleotides: TGCGCCAGCAGCTTGGGCCAGGGGGCAGGGGAGACCCAGTACTTC. This translates into CASSLGQGAGETQYF.

This chain connects TRBV10-3 to TRBJ2-1, with D possibly being TRBD2 (5 bases). Germline V gene lookup returns CDR1 ENHRY and CDR2 SYGVKD. The CDR3 totals 13 residues. CDR3 region: CAAGAGSYNEQFF. Here the CDR3 DNA reads TGTGCTGCGGGCGCAGGCTCCTACAATGAGCAGTTCTTC.

The rearrangement joins TRBV29-1 to TRBJ2-7; the match to TRBD1 covers 7 bases. The germline V gene has CDR1 SQVTM and CDR2 ANQGSEA. Germline trimming cut 5 bases from V and 3 bases from J; bases unmatched to any gene: 4. This CDR3 has 12 residues. The DNA of the CDR3 is TGCAGCGTTTTAACAGGGGTCTACGAGCAGTACTTC. This encodes CSVLTGVYEQYF.

This chain joins TRBV2 and TRBJ2-5; the D is unclear. Germline V gene lookup returns CDR1 SNHLY and CDR2 FYNNEI. Deletions cut 1 base from V and 2 bases from J, with 11 bases between. The CDR3 runs 15 residues. The CDR3 loop is CASSEEGMVQETQYF. The CDR3, as DNA: TGTGCCAGCAGTGAAGAGGGCATGGTTCAAGAGACCCAGTACTTC.

This chain connects TRBV5-4 to TRBJ1-3, with TRBD1 matching 8 bases. This CDR3 contains 16 residues. The germline CDR1 and CDR2 sequences are SGHNT and YYREEE (reference sequence). The V and J ends lost 2 bases and 0 bases, in that order; junction bases with no gene match: 4. The CDR3 DNA is TGTGCCAGCAGCTTTGGACAGGGAAGCTCTGGAAACACCATATATTTT. Protein sequence: CASSFGQGSSGNTIYF. The whole variable domain, remainder taken from reference TRBV5-4 and TRBJ1-3, is ETGVTQSPTHLIKTRGQQVTLRCSSQSGHNTVSWYQQALGQGPQFIFQYYREEENGRGNFPPRFSGLQFPNYSSELNVNALELDDSALYLCASSFGQGSSGNTIYFGEGSWLTVV.

This clone was detected only a few times. This chain connects TRBV28 to TRBJ2-7; TRBD1 matches 9 bases. The germline CDR1 and CDR2 sequences are MDHEN and SYDVKM. With V trimmed by 5 bases and J by 6 bases, 8 bases remained unmatched. The CDR3 contains 14 residues. CDR3 coding DNA: TGTGCCAGCAGTAGGGACAGGGTCCTGCGCGAGCAGTACTTC. Protein: CASSRDRVLREQYF.

The rearrangement links TRBV7-2 to TRBJ2-1; D might be TRBD1 or TRBD2, each matching 5 bases. The CDR3 runs 12 residues. Trimming took 2 bases from V and 9 from J, leaving 8 bases between them. Germline V gives CDR1 SGHTA, CDR2 FQGNSA. The chain's CDR3 is CASSLRDLEQFF. The CDR3 nucleotides are TGTGCCAGCAGCTTACGGGACCTTGAGCAGTTCTTC.

The chain combines TRBV6-5 with TRBJ1-6; D gene unclear. Germline V gene sequence: CDR1 MNHEY, CDR2 SVGAGI. The CDR3 runs 14 residues. Deletions cut 4 bases from V and 3 bases from J, with 7 bases between. The DNA of the CDR3 is TGTGCCAGCAGTTTCGAAGTCTATAATTCACCCCTCCACTTT. It codes for CASSFEVYNSPLHF.

The chain joins TRBV15 to TRBJ2-1, with unresolved D. V lost 0 bases to trimming and J lost 7 bases, with 10 bases between them. CDR1 is LNHNV, CDR2 YYDKDF, per germline (reference sequence). The CDR3 covers 14 residues. The CDR3 protein is CATSRDYGDNEQFF. The CDR3 bases are TGTGCCACCAGCAGAGATTATGGGGATAATGAGCAGTTCTTC.

The chain is built from TRBV9 and TRBJ2-3, with D perhaps assigned TRBD1 or TRBD2 (7 bases each). The CDR3 is made up of 15 amino acids. The ends were cut back, 4 bases at V and 6 bases at J, with 18 bases in the middle. CDR1 is SGDLS and CDR2 is YYNGEE in the germline V gene. CDR3 residues: CASSTGDYGTDTQYF. CDR3 nucleotides: TGTGCCAGCAGCACAGGGGACTATGGGACGGATACGCAGTATTTT. The full variable domain, with the rest looked up from reference TRBV9 and TRBJ2-3, is DSGVTQTPKHLITATGQRVTLRCSPRSGDLSVYWYQQSLDQGLQFLIQYYNGEERAKGNILERFSAQQFPDLHSELNLSSLELGDSALYFCASSTGDYGTDTQYFGPGTRLTVL.

V usage is TRBV13 and J usage is TRBJ1-1, with D perhaps matching TRBD1 (6 bases). Per germline, CDR1 PRHDT and CDR2 FYEKMQ (reference sequence). Trimming took 6 bases from V and 5 from J, leaving 19 bases between them. This CDR3 is built from 15 residues. This chain's CDR3 is CASRTRGGKGTEAFF. DNA of the CDR3: TGTGCCAGCAGGACCCGAGGGGGTAAGGGGACTGAAGCTTTCTTT.